This T cell receptor (beta chain) was identified during a study of T cell repertoires in cytomegalovirus infection. About the research overall: Recently identified HLA-C-restricted CMV epitopes were used, and well-studied HLA-B-restricted CMV epitopes were used as well. Indications came from public TCR beta signatures; they pointed to CMV infection and to a matching HLA type. Study outcomes and limitations: Summed frequency of shared TCR beta families picked out CMV carriers who also had the relevant HLA. Dominating the ex vivo response were TCR beta clonotypes that were CMV-specific and HLA-C-restricted.

Regarding this clonotype: Its antigen is still unknown.

TCRdb re-called the reads through MiXCR, storing one row per CDR3 protein. The sample lists nearly 700,000 distinct CDR3 sequences, 30% to 40% occurring once. Germline CDR1 reads ENHRY; CDR2 reads SYGVKD. Between the trimmed V and J ends, which lost 3 bases and 3 bases, there was a span of 14 bases. This CDR3 is 15 amino acids long. The specimen comprised cultured PBMCs, sampled from culture after CMV antigen stimulation. This TCR derives from a human donor in good health (CMV status not recorded). Some clones in this sample may be carry-over from other donors' samples. This chain connects TRBV10-3 to TRBJ1-2, with a possible D match to TRBD1 (5 bases). Written as DNA, the CDR3 is TGTGCCATCAGTGACCGACCTGGGGGTTACTATGGCTACACCTTC. Translated: CAISDRPGGYYGYTF.